This is a list of T cell receptor beta chains from one sample in a study of beta chain features in type 1 diabetes. Using immunoSEQ multiplex PCR, the repertoire was profiled, and TCRdb retains in-frame clones only, with some absent. The repertoire holds some 330,000 clones, with more than 9.5% as singletons. The sequenced material came from naive CD4+ T cells from blood. The receptors were sampled from a woman aged 25 to 39 in good health. Each CDR3 is given with its conserved first and last residue. The order of the fields is D gene, J gene, V gene, clone size, CDR3 protein, CDR3 DNA. A D gene is named only where the DNA matches it firmly. Part of the rows lack a size; the others show once, few, many or a class for expanded clones.

D: TRBD2
J: TRBJ2-1
V: TRBV10-3
size: .
CDR3: CATGGLDHLLEQFF
DNA: TGTGCCACCGGGGGACTAGACCACCTCTTAGAGCAGTTCTTC

D: .
J: TRBJ1-1
V: TRBV18
size: few
CDR3: CASSSSSNTEAFF
DNA: TGTGCCAGCTCAAGTAGCTCGAACACTGAAGCTTTCTTT

D: TRBD2
J: TRBJ2-3
V: TRBV7-2
size: .
CDR3: CASSLQGPGLGSAADTQYF
DNA: TGTGCCAGCAGCTTACAGGGGCCGGGACTAGGATCCGCCGCAGATACGCAGTATTTT

D: TRBD1
J: TRBJ2-7
V: TRBV6-5
size: .
CDR3: CASSYSQGQGVYEQYF
DNA: TGTGCCAGCAGTTACTCGCAGGGACAGGGGGTCTACGAGCAGTACTTC

D: .
J: TRBJ2-7
V: TRBV6-5
size: .
CDR3: CASRSPQGKTYEQYF
DNA: TGTGCCAGCAGGAGCCCACAGGGTAAAACCTACGAGCAGTACTTC

D: .
J: TRBJ1-2
V: TRBV6-5
size: .
CDR3: CASSSSGVAGYTF
DNA: TGTGCCAGCAGTTCCTCCGGGGTGGCTGGCTACACCTTC

D: .
J: TRBJ2-7
V: TRBV28
size: few
CDR3: CASSPRMGQGSYEQYF
DNA: TGTGCCAGCAGTCCGAGGATGGGGCAGGGGTCCTACGAGCAGTACTTC

D: .
J: TRBJ1-1
V: TRBV30
size: .
CDR3: CAWSVRRGNTEAFF
DNA: TGTGCCTGGAGTGTCCGCCGGGGGAACACTGAAGCTTTCTTT

D: .
J: TRBJ2-3
V: TRBV7-2
size: .
CDR3: CASSLAGLSTDTQYF
DNA: TGTGCCAGCAGCTTAGCGGGGCTTAGCACAGATACGCAGTATTTT

D: .
J: TRBJ2-1
V: TRBV28
size: few
CDR3: CASSIGGDSYNEQFF
DNA: TGTGCCAGCAGTATAGGGGGGGACTCCTACAATGAGCAGTTCTTC

D: .
J: TRBJ1-3
V: TRBV13
size: .
CDR3: CASSLRAERGSGNTIYF
DNA: TGTGCCAGCAGCTTACGGGCGGAAAGGGGCTCTGGAAACACCATATATTTT

D: TRBD2
J: TRBJ2-3
V: TRBV18
size: .
CDR3: CASSPYSGSADTQYF
DNA: TGTGCCAGCTCACCGTACAGCGGGAGTGCAGATACGCAGTATTTT

D: TRBD1
J: TRBJ1-5
V: TRBV6-5
size: .
CDR3: CASSYSWTGVGQPQHF
DNA: TGTGCCAGCAGTTACTCCTGGACAGGGGTCGGTCAGCCCCAGCATTTT

D: TRBD2
J: TRBJ2-7
V: TRBV18
size: few
CDR3: CASSPTSESSYEQYF
DNA: TGTGCCAGCTCACCAACTAGCGAAAGCTCCTACGAGCAGTACTTC

D: .
J: TRBJ1-1
V: TRBV19
size: .
CDR3: CASSQGETEAFF
DNA: TGTGCCAGTAGTCAGGGTGAGACTGAAGCTTTCTTT

D: TRBD2
J: TRBJ2-3
V: TRBV5-4
size: .
CDR3: CASSPGLGEDTQYF
DNA: TGTGCCAGCAGCCCGGGACTAGGAGAAGATACGCAGTATTTT

D: TRBD2
J: TRBJ2-1
V: TRBV7-2
size: few
CDR3: CASSWGLAANNEQFF
DNA: TGTGCCAGCAGCTGGGGACTAGCGGCTAACAATGAGCAGTTCTTC

D: .
J: TRBJ2-2
V: TRBV30
size: few
CDR3: CAWSRLITGELFF
DNA: TGTGCCTGGAGCAGACTGATCACCGGGGAGCTGTTTTTT

D: TRBD2
J: TRBJ2-6
V: TRBV2
size: .
CDR3: CASSEALAGTSGANVLTF
DNA: TGTGCCAGCAGTGAAGCACTAGCGGGAACCTCTGGGGCCAACGTCCTGACTTTC

D: .
J: TRBJ1-1
V: TRBV7-6
size: .
CDR3: CASSLVTANTEAFF
DNA: TGTGCCAGCAGCTTGGTCACAGCCAACACTGAAGCTTTCTTT

D: TRBD1
J: TRBJ1-5
V: TRBV18
size: few
CDR3: CASSPGQGDQPQHF
DNA: TGTGCCAGCTCACCTGGGCAGGGGGATCAGCCCCAGCATTTT

D: TRBD1
J: TRBJ1-1
V: TRBV5-1
size: .
CDR3: CASSPIGTENTEAFF
DNA: TGCGCCAGCAGCCCGATTGGGACAGAGAACACTGAAGCTTTCTTT

D: .
J: TRBJ2-6
V: TRBV9
size: few
CDR3: CASSVGVGTSSGANVLTF
DNA: TGTGCCAGCAGCGTAGGGGTGGGGACAAGCTCTGGGGCCAACGTCCTGACTTTC

D: TRBD2
J: TRBJ2-7
V: TRBV27
size: .
CDR3: CASSAGGLAKYEQYF
DNA: TGTGCCAGCAGCGCGGGGGGACTAGCTAAATACGAGCAGTACTTC

D: TRBD2
J: TRBJ2-7
V: TRBV7-9
size: few
CDR3: CASSLAGGASGVSYEQYF
DNA: TGTGCCAGCAGCTTAGCCGGAGGGGCTAGCGGGGTCTCCTACGAGCAGTACTTC

D: .
J: TRBJ2-5
V: TRBV5-1
size: few
CDR3: CASVDTPQETQYF
DNA: TGCGCCAGCGTCGACACTCCCCAAGAGACCCAGTACTTC

D: .
J: TRBJ2-7
V: TRBV28
size: .
CDR3: CASRFTGYSYEQYF
DNA: TGTGCCAGCAGGTTTACAGGGTACTCCTACGAGCAGTACTTC

D: .
J: TRBJ2-5
V: TRBV9
size: few
CDR3: CASSVARGQQETQYF
DNA: TGTGCCAGCAGCGTAGCAAGGGGACAACAAGAGACCCAGTACTTC

D: TRBD1
J: TRBJ1-3
V: TRBV30
size: .
CDR3: CAWSQGAAGNTIYF
DNA: TGTGCCTGGAGCCAGGGGGCAGCTGGAAACACCATATATTTT

D: TRBD1
J: TRBJ2-1
V: TRBV7-2
size: .
CDR3: CASSWTTTGGEDEQFF
DNA: TGTGCCAGCAGCTGGACCACGACAGGGGGGGAGGATGAGCAGTTCTTC

D: .
J: TRBJ2-7
V: TRBV27
size: few
CDR3: CASSTGHGTTYEQYF
DNA: TGTGCCAGCAGTACCGGACACGGAACTACCTACGAGCAGTACTTC

D: .
J: TRBJ1-3
V: TRBV9
size: .
CDR3: CASTLSYHSGNTIYF
DNA: TGTGCCAGCACCTTGTCCTACCACTCTGGAAACACCATATATTTT

D: TRBD1
J: TRBJ1-5
V: TRBV28
size: few
CDR3: CASSFPRGLSNQPQHF
DNA: TGTGCCAGCAGCTTCCCTAGGGGGCTCAGCAATCAGCCCCAGCATTTT

D: .
J: TRBJ2-7
V: TRBV5-1
size: .
CDR3: CASSLDLVGSYEQYF
DNA: TGCGCCAGCAGCTTGGATCTGGTCGGCTCCTACGAGCAGTACTTC

D: .
J: TRBJ1-1
V: TRBV30
size: .
CDR3: CAWSMTVNTEAFF
DNA: TGTGCCTGGAGTATGACAGTGAACACTGAAGCTTTCTTT

D: TRBD2
J: TRBJ2-5
V: TRBV9
size: few
CDR3: CASSETSGRAFQETQYF
DNA: TGTGCCAGCAGCGAGACTAGCGGGAGGGCATTTCAAGAGACCCAGTACTTC

D: TRBD1
J: TRBJ1-2
V: TRBV7-6
size: few
CDR3: CASSSPVTGQLCRWGYGYTF
DNA: TGTGCCAGCAGCTCCCCGGTGACGGGACAGCTTTGCCGATGGGGCTATGGCTACACCTTC

D: .
J: TRBJ2-7
V: TRBV18
size: .
CDR3: CASSPNGQYEQYF
DNA: TGTGCCAGCTCACCCAATGGACAGTACGAGCAGTACTTC

D: TRBD1
J: TRBJ2-1
V: TRBV6-1
size: few
CDR3: CASSDRQGEQFF
DNA: TGTGCCAGCAGTGATAGACAGGGAGAGCAGTTCTTC

D: .
J: TRBJ2-1
V: TRBV4-3
size: .
CDR3: CASSQEVATNNEQFF
DNA: TGCGCCAGCAGCCAAGAAGTAGCGACGAACAATGAGCAGTTCTTC

D: TRBD2
J: TRBJ2-3
V: TRBV30
size: .
CDR3: CAWSERLAGFTDTQYF
DNA: TGTGCCTGGAGTGAACGGCTAGCGGGTTTCACAGATACGCAGTATTTT